This T cell receptor beta chain was found in a study of OX40 agonist ivuxolimab in advanced cancers. Sequenced by immunoSEQ multiplex PCR; TCRdb stores in-frame clones only, minus some. The sample shows tens of thousands of clones, around 85% of them seen only once. Per germline, CDR1 MNHEY and CDR2 SVGAGI. The CDR3 is made up of 15 amino acids. Trimming left V 6 bases short and J 0 bases short, with 11 bases between. The gene calls are TRBV6-5 and TRBJ2-2; perhaps TRBD1 as D (6 bases). Source: CD4+ or CD8+ T cells sorted from blood, taken in a trial of the OX40 agonist ivuxolimab. The receptor was derived from an adult with an advanced solid tumor such as melanoma, head and neck, liver or kidney cancer. This chain's CDR3 is CASSGQHANTGELFF. CDR3 DNA sequence: TGTGCCAGCAGCGGACAGCACGCGAACACCGGGGAGCTGTTTTTT.